The 5 T cell receptor beta chains below were found in one sample sequenced in a study of shared clonotypes between healthy human individuals. Sequencing was performed with immunoSEQ multiplex PCR; in TCRdb, only in-frame clones are kept and a portion is missing. The sample contains around 2.1 million clones, roughly 95% of which appear only once. The source material was naive CD4+ T cells sorted from blood. The subset here: CD45RA+ positively selected. All receptors come from a man between 18 and 35 years old in good health.

The chain combines TRBV4-1 with TRBJ2-1, with 8 bases identical to TRBD1. Germline values: CDR1 MGHRA, CDR2 YSYEKL. This CDR3 has 17 amino acids. The V and J ends lost 2 bases and 2 bases, in that order; junction bases with no gene match: 8. The CDR3, as DNA: TGCGCCAGCAGCCAAACGACAGGGGAAGTTACCTACAATGAGCAGTTCTTC. This codes for CASSQTTGEVTYNEQFF.

This chain links TRBV6-5 with TRBJ2-4; D is perhaps TRBD1 or TRBD2 (5 bases each). The CDR3 loop spans 15 amino acids. The germline gives CDR1 MNHEY, CDR2 SVGAGI. The V and J ends lost 5 bases and 0 bases respectively, with 11 bases between them. The CDR3 region is CASSLGTVAKNIQYF. The CDR3 DNA sequence: TGTGCCAGCAGTCTAGGGACGGTAGCCAAAAACATTCAGTACTTC.

V is TRBV2 and J is TRBJ1-1; TRBD1 is a possible D gene (6 bases). V lost 6 bases, J lost 0 bases, and 14 bases lay in between. The V gene's germline CDR1 is SNHLY and CDR2 FYNNEI. The CDR3 length is 15 residues. The CDR3 DNA is TGTGCCAGCAGGTTTCGGACAGAGGTGAACACTGAAGCTTTCTTT. Its protein product is CASRFRTEVNTEAFF.

The CDR3 region has the DNA TGCGCCAGCAGCTTGGTTGTGGGCCAGGGTTCCAACACTGAAGCTTTCTTT. This codes for CASSLVVGQGSNTEAFF. J is TRBJ1-1 and V is TRBV5-1; maybe TRBD1 (5 bases). Trimming removed 0 bases at V and 2 bases at J, with 17 bases between. The CDR3 covers 17 residues. CDR1 SGHRS and CDR2 YFSETQ come from the germline V gene.

Note on this clone: Other DNA sequences in the sample encode the same CDR3. This chain connects TRBV30 to TRBJ1-2, with D hard to call. The CDR3 has 11 amino acids. CDR1 is GTSNPN and CDR2 is SVGIG in the germline V gene (reference sequence). Trimming cost V 1 base and J 5 bases, with 5 bases left between them. The CDR3 DNA reads as TGTGCCTGGAGTGGAAGTTATGGCTACACCTTC. Its translation is CAWSGSYGYTF.